This T cell receptor (beta chain) came from a study of blood T cells in healthy people across ages. This clonotype occurred a few times. Its antigen is unknown. The study's findings and limits: Across samples, TCR beta diversity tracked strongly with naive T cell percentage. PBMCs left unsorted prevented a conclusive naive versus antigen-experienced comparison.

They isolated at least 7 million PBMCs from each sample. Through a sample-barcoded 5' primer and a J-beta primer mix, a second PCR was run for roughly 6 to 11 cycles. TCRdb passed the 5' RACE reads through MiXCR, listing each CDR3 protein once. The sample comprises 600,000 to 1,000,000 distinct CDR3 sequences, 20% to 25% of which are singletons, and under 4.5% rests with the top ten. This CDR3 comprises 13 residues. V was pared by 0 bases and J by 6 bases, with 6 bases between. In germline, CDR1 is SGDLS, CDR2 YYNGEE. The sample also formed part of further work on T cells of mothers and their children. Per that study: Each child gave approximately 3.2 million TCR beta CDR3 reads (each mother, over 10 million).

This TCR derives from a boy younger than 18 in good health. The rearrangement links TRBV9 to TRBJ2-2; D gene uncertain. The sequencing sample was made of blood. DNA for the CDR3: TGTGCCAGCAGCGTAGAAGACGCCGGGGAGCTGTTTTTT. Protein sequence: CASSVEDAGELFF.